Shown below are 8 T cell receptor beta chains from a single sample sequenced in a study of blood T cell repertoires in COVID-19. Profiling relied on immunoSEQ multiplex PCR, and the TCRdb table lists in-frame clones only, not all of them. The table shows about 270,000 clones, with 75% to 90% occurring only once. The sequencing input was PBMCs or T cells enriched from blood (not recorded which). These receptors originate from a woman in her late teens or twenties who had recovered from COVID-19.

The rearrangement links TRBV19 to TRBJ2-7; the D gene is possibly TRBD2 (6 bases). Germline-derived CDR1 and CDR2 are LNHDA and SQIVND (reference sequence). The CDR3 is 18 residues long. Trimming pared 1 base from V and 3 bases from J, leaving 22 bases between. DNA for the CDR3: TGTGCCAGTAGTATAGGAAGGACTACCATTTCTCCTGACTACGAGCAGTACTTC. This translates into CASSIGRTTISPDYEQYF. Variable domain in full (rest from reference TRBV19 and TRBJ2-7): DGGITQSPKYLFRKEGQNVTLSCEQNLNHDAMYWYRQDPGQGLRLIYYSQIVNDFQKGDIAEGYSVSREKKESFPLTVTSAQKNPTAFYLCASSIGRTTISPDYEQYFGPGTRLTVT.

V is TRBV5-1 and J is TRBJ2-3, with TRBD2 matching 15 bases. V lost 3 bases, J lost 0 bases, and 8 bases stayed unmatched. The CDR3 runs 19 residues. CDR1 SGHRS and CDR2 YFSETQ come from the germline V gene. CDR3 sequence: CASSSGLAGGLTSTDTQYF. The CDR3 coding sequence is TGCGCCAGCAGCTCGGGACTAGCGGGGGGTCTTACTAGCACAGATACGCAGTATTTT.

J is TRBJ1-1 and V is TRBV13; D possibly corresponds to TRBD1 (5 bases). The length of the CDR3 is 12 residues. CDR1 and CDR2 (germline): PRHDT, FYEKMQ (reference sequence). The V gene lost 4 bases and the J gene lost 4 bases, with 7 bases spanning the gap. The CDR3 DNA sequence: TGTGCCAGCAGCTCCGACAGCACTGAAGCTTTCTTT. Its protein product is CASSSDSTEAFF.

This chain links TRBV5-6 with TRBJ2-7; 8 bases align to TRBD2. J lost 3 bases, V lost 2 bases, and 7 bases had no gene match. This CDR3 region has 15 residues. The germline V gene has CDR1 SGHDT and CDR2 YYEEEE. The DNA of the CDR3 is TGTGCCAGCAGCTTAGGTCCGGGACTAGTCTACGAGCAGTACTTC. Translated: CASSLGPGLVYEQYF. Using reference TRBV5-6 and TRBJ2-7 for the parts outside the CDR3, the full variable domain is DAGVTQSPTHLIKTRGQQVTLRCSPKSGHDTVSWYQQALGQGPQFIFQYYEEEERQRGNFPDRFSGHQFPNYSSELNVNALLLGDSALYLCASSLGPGLVYEQYFGPGTRLTVT.

This rearrangement joins TRBV9 to TRBJ2-5; TRBD2 matches 13 bases. Germline CDR1 reads SGDLS; CDR2 reads YYNGEE. Trimming took 2 bases from V and 2 from J; bases not matched to a gene: 3. The CDR3 sequence is 16 residues long. The CDR3 region has the DNA TGTGCCAGCAGCGTTGGGACTAGCGGGGTACAAGAGACCCAGTACTTC. Residues: CASSVGTSGVQETQYF.

The V and J genes are TRBV28 and TRBJ1-1, with D perhaps TRBD1 (6 bases). Germline V gives CDR1 MDHEN, CDR2 SYDVKM. The CDR3 totals 14 residues. V was clipped by 8 bases and J by 4 bases, with 17 bases between them. CDR3 sequence (DNA): TGTGCCAGCGGAAAACAGGGTAGGGGCACTGAAGCTTTCTTT. This sequence encodes CASGKQGRGTEAFF. Drawing the rest from reference TRBV28 and TRBJ1-1, the complete variable domain is DVKVTQSSRYLVKRTGEKVFLECVQDMDHENMFWYRQDPGLGLRLIYFSYDVKMKEKGDIPEGYSVSREKKERFSLILESASTNQTSMYLCASGKQGRGTEAFFGQGTRLTVV.

The chain recombines TRBV15 with TRBJ1-5; 8 positions match TRBD1. There are 17 residues in the CDR3. V was pared by 4 bases and J by 0 bases, with 8 bases of the junction left unmatched. Germline CDR1 reads LNHNV; CDR2 reads YYDKDF (reference sequence). In DNA form, the CDR3 reads TGTGCCACCAGCACGCAGGGGGCGGCTTATAGCAATCAGCCCCAGCATTTT. As protein: CATSTQGAAYSNQPQHF. Full variable domain (remainder filled in from reference TRBV15 and TRBJ1-5): DAMVIQNPRYQVTQFGKPVTLSCSQTLNHNVMYWYQQKSSQAPKLLFHYYDKDFNNEADTPDNFQSRRPNTSFCFLDIRSPGLGDTAMYLCATSTQGAAYSNQPQHFGDGTRLSIL.

The rearrangement uses TRBV7-9 and TRBJ2-7; TRBD1 matches at 7 bases. This CDR3 region has 13 residues. The germline V gene encodes CDR1 SEHNR and CDR2 FQNEAQ (reference sequence). V was pared by 5 bases and J by 9 bases, with 10 bases of the junction left unmatched. Here the CDR3 reads CASSSSTGIGQYF. In DNA form, the CDR3 reads TGTGCCAGCAGCAGCTCGACAGGGATTGGGCAGTACTTC.